The 29 T cell receptor beta chains given below trace back to one sample, sequenced in a study of T cells in Graves' hyperthyroidism and ophthalmopathy. RNA transcripts yielded amplified TCR beta CDR3 regions. The TCR CDR3 was amplified in a first-round RT-PCR using the HTBI primer set. TCRdb re-called the multiplex PCR reads with MiXCR, one entry per CDR3 protein. The sample shows fewer than 450,000 distinct CDR3 sequences, roughly 20% of them seen only once. Sequenced input: blood. The receptors originated from a man between 18 and 29 years old with Graves' ophthalmopathy.

The chain joins TRBV5-1 to TRBJ2-3; 7 bases fit TRBD1. Unmatched junction bases numbered 8, after V lost 4 bases and J lost 3 bases. Germline-derived CDR1 and CDR2 are SGHRS and YFSETQ. This CDR3 comprises 15 residues. The CDR3 DNA is TGCGCCAGCAGCCATGGGGACAGCCCGACAGATACGCAGTATTTT. This codes for CASSHGDSPTDTQYF.

In its sample, this clonotype was seen a few times. CDR3 bases: TGCAGCGTGGGCAGTTACGAGCAGTACTTC. Translating gives CSVGSYEQYF. The chain combines TRBV29-1 with TRBJ2-7; unclear D gene. The CDR3 extends over 10 amino acids. Germline lookup yields CDR1 SQVTM and CDR2 ANQGSEA. V dropped 6 bases and J dropped 4 bases, with 7 bases sitting between them.

This chain uses TRBV3-1 with TRBJ2-1; 12 positions agree with TRBD1. With 3 bases clipped from V and 7 bases from J, the junction kept 4 bases outside the gene matches. The V gene's germline CDR1 is LGHDT and CDR2 YNNKEL (reference sequence). This CDR3 has 15 residues. The CDR3 here is CASSHGTGGGNEQFF. DNA of the CDR3: TGTGCCAGCAGCCATGGGACAGGGGGCGGGAATGAGCAGTTCTTC.

The chain is built from TRBV11-2 and TRBJ2-4; 10 bases agree with TRBD2. Germline lookup yields CDR1 SGHAT and CDR2 FQNNGV. The CDR3 spans 17 residues. J gave up 9 bases and V 3 bases, and 14 bases lay outside the gene matches. In nucleotides, the CDR3 is TGTGCCAGCAGCTTTCTAGCGGGGGCGGGGGGGGAAAGCATTCAGTACTTC. It translates to CASSFLAGAGGESIQYF.

This clonotype has a count of ten or more. A junction end diverges from the germline sequence, so it may reflect a read error. The chain links TRBV5-1 to TRBJ2-5; D possibly corresponds to TRBD2 (6 bases). Germline assignment: CDR1 SGHRS and CDR2 YFSETQ. The CDR3 is 15 residues long. CDR3 protein: CASSLVRGFRLMLHF. CDR3 bases: TGCGCCAGCAGCTTGGTTCGGGGGTTCAGATTGATGCTGCACTTC.

V gene TRBV11-2 combines with J gene TRBJ2-7; the match to TRBD2 covers 10 bases. The ends lost 5 bases at V and 5 bases at J; junction bases unmatched: 12. Germline values: CDR1 SGHAT, CDR2 FQNNGV. There are 16 residues in the CDR3. In nucleotides, the CDR3 is TGTGCCAGCAGCCCACTAGCGGGGAGTGTGTTACACGAGCAGTACTTC. This codes for CASSPLAGSVLHEQYF. The whole variable domain, remainder taken from reference TRBV11-2 and TRBJ2-7, is EAGVAQSPRYKIIEKRQSVAFWCNPISGHATLYWYQQILGQGPKLLIQFQNNGVVDDSQLPKDRFSAERLKGVDSTLKIQPAKLEDSAVYLCASSPLAGSVLHEQYFGPGTRLTVT.

V and J are TRBV9 and TRBJ2-1; 9 nucleotides align to TRBD1. The CDR3 runs 15 residues. The germline CDR1 and CDR2 sequences are SGDLS and YYNGEE. The trim removed 0 bases at V and 6 bases at J, leaving 4 bases unmatched. The CDR3 DNA reads TGTGCCAGCAGCGTAGCCGGGACAGGGTTCAATGAGCAGTTCTTC. Translating it yields CASSVAGTGFNEQFF.

This clonotype showed up just a few times. A read error is possible here, since a much larger clone lies one base away. This sequence joins TRBV6-4 and TRBJ1-1, with D perhaps matching TRBD1 (5 bases). This CDR3 region has 14 residues. Germline V lookup: CDR1 MRHNA, CDR2 SNTAGT. This chain's CDR3 is CANSDGRDGTEAFF. CDR3 DNA sequence: TGTGCCAACAGTGACGGTAGGGACGGAACTGAAGCTTTCTTT.

The genes are TRBV29-1 and TRBJ2-1; no firm D call. This CDR3 is built from 14 residues. Between the trimmed V and J ends, which lost 4 bases and 0 bases, there was a span of 10 bases. The germline CDR1 and CDR2 sequences are SQVTM and ANQGSEA. The CDR3 region has the DNA TGCAGCGTTGCGGACCTGAGCTCCTACAATGAGCAGTTCTTC. Translation gives CSVADLSSYNEQFF.

This clonotype has just a few counts. This chain connects TRBV9 to TRBJ1-2; a possible D gene is TRBD1 (6 bases). Trimming took off 0 bases at V and 7 bases at J, with 28 bases between the two ends. CDR1 is SGDLS, CDR2 YYNGEE, per germline. CDR3 length equals 19 residues. Here the CDR3 reads CASSVAGQPYQGTSGGYTF. The CDR3 nucleotides read TGTGCCAGCAGCGTAGCCGGACAGCCCTATCAAGGGACGTCTGGTGGCTACACCTTC. Complete variable domain (other parts from reference TRBV9 and TRBJ1-2): DSGVTQTPKHLITATGQRVTLRCSPRSGDLSVYWYQQSLDQGLQFLIQYYNGEERAKGNILERFSAQQFPDLHSELNLSSLELGDSALYFCASSVAGQPYQGTSGGYTFGSGTRLTVV.

This clonotype was detected a few times. The chain links TRBV5-1 to TRBJ1-4; no definite D call. Germline loops: CDR1 SGHRS, CDR2 YFSETQ. The CDR3 has 16 amino acids. V was pared by 2 bases and J by 0 bases, with 11 bases between. The CDR3 is CASSFGKISTNEKLFF. Written as DNA, the CDR3 is TGCGCCAGCAGCTTTGGGAAAATCTCAACTAATGAAAAACTGTTTTTT.

This clonotype was observed a few times. The chain is built from TRBV12-3 or TRBV12-4 and TRBJ2-1; no definite D call. The germline V and J ends were trimmed by 6 bases and 8 bases, with 14 bases remaining between them. The CDR3 is 13 residues long. CDR3 in amino acids: CASSPGPPDEQFF. The CDR3 DNA is TGTGCCAGCAGCCCGGGCCCCCCGGATGAGCAGTTCTTC.

On this clonotype itself: The junction does not match germline at one end; this may be a read error. The chain couples TRBV10-2 to TRBJ1-6, with D possibly being TRBD1 (5 bases). Germline V gives CDR1 WSHSY, CDR2 SAAADI. The CDR3 covers 16 residues. CDR3 amino acids: CVSSESGDGNNSPLHF. CDR3 nucleotides: TGCGTCAGCAGTGAGTCCGGGGACGGAAATAATTCACCCCTCCACTTT.

In this sample, this clonotype turned up many times. The rearrangement uses TRBV7-2 and TRBJ2-3; unclear D gene. In germline, CDR1 is SGHTA, CDR2 FQGNSA. Trimming removed 2 bases from V and 7 bases from J, with 4 bases in between. The CDR3 totals 11 residues. The CDR3 DNA reads as TGTGCCAGCAGCTTATTAAATACGCAGTATTTT. This encodes CASSLLNTQYF.

This clonotype was seen a handful of times. The chain carries TRBV20-1 and TRBJ2-7, with 11 bases aligning to TRBD1. The CDR3 is 14 amino acids. Germline values: CDR1 DFQATT, CDR2 SNEGSKA (reference sequence). Trimming took 5 bases from V and 4 from J; bases not matched to a gene: 7. This CDR3 is CSAQGQGAVYEQYF. DNA of the CDR3: TGCAGTGCTCAAGGACAGGGGGCAGTGTACGAGCAGTACTTC.

This clonotype was seen only a few times. This rearrangement joins TRBV20-1 to TRBJ1-1; 7 bases line up with TRBD1. J was trimmed by 5 bases and V by 5 bases; bases with no gene match: 5. CDR3 length: 12 residues. Germline loops: CDR1 DFQATT, CDR2 SNEGSKA (reference sequence). The CDR3: CSAGQAETEAFF. DNA of the CDR3: TGCAGTGCTGGACAGGCGGAGACTGAAGCTTTCTTT.

Many counts were recorded for this clonotype. The chain recombines TRBV11-2 with TRBJ1-4, with D uncertain. Trimming cost V 6 bases and J 0 bases, with 20 bases left between them. The germline V gene encodes CDR1 SGHAT and CDR2 FQNNGV. The CDR3 length is 18 residues. CDR3 protein: CASSLRRLRTSTNEKLFF. The CDR3 DNA is TGTGCCAGCAGTTTGCGTCGGCTACGGACGTCAACTAATGAAAAACTGTTTTTT.

The table lists this clonotype with many counts. The genes are TRBV11-2 and TRBJ2-1; no reliable D call. Trimming pared 1 base from V and 7 bases from J, leaving 14 bases between. This CDR3 region has 15 residues. Germline loops: CDR1 SGHAT, CDR2 FQNNGV. CDR3 protein: CASSLGLGSINEQFF. The DNA for the CDR3 is TGTGCCAGCAGCTTAGGATTGGGCAGTATAAATGAGCAGTTCTTC. Variable domain in full (rest from reference TRBV11-2 and TRBJ2-1): EAGVAQSPRYKIIEKRQSVAFWCNPISGHATLYWYQQILGQGPKLLIQFQNNGVVDDSQLPKDRFSAERLKGVDSTLKIQPAKLEDSAVYLCASSLGLGSINEQFFGPGTRLTVL.

V and J are TRBV10-2 and TRBJ2-7; possible D gene TRBD1, 5 bases. CDR1 WSHSY and CDR2 SAAADI come from the germline V gene. Trimming stripped 2 bases from V and 0 bases from J, with 17 bases between. The CDR3 length is 17 residues. CDR3 region: CASSEAPTVTFSYEQYF. Written as DNA, the CDR3 is TGCGCCAGCAGTGAGGCCCCGACAGTCACCTTCTCCTACGAGCAGTACTTC.

In its sample, this clonotype was seen a few times. The rearrangement joins TRBV12-3 or TRBV12-4 to TRBJ2-1, with TRBD1 identical over 12 bases. V shed 4 bases and J 7 bases; nucleotides not matched to a gene: 2. The CDR3 covers 14 residues. For the CDR3, the DNA is TGTGCCAGCAGTTCGGGACAGGGGGCGAATGAGCAGTTCTTC. Translating gives CASSSGQGANEQFF.

This clonotype was seen ten or more times. The CDR3, as DNA: TGTGCCAGCAGCCCCAGCCTCGGGAGCTCCTACAATGAGCAGTTCTTC. Residues: CASSPSLGSSYNEQFF. The genes are TRBV11-1 and TRBJ2-1; D is possibly TRBD2 (6 bases). Trimming took off 5 bases at V and 0 bases at J, with 14 bases between the two ends. Per the germline V gene, CDR1 is SGHAT and CDR2 is FQDESV (reference sequence). The CDR3 extends over 16 amino acids.

This clonotype appeared many times. The chain is built from TRBV12-3 or TRBV12-4 and TRBJ2-1; tentatively, D is TRBD1 (8 bases). V lost 3 bases and J 9 bases, leaving 27 bases between the germline ends. CDR3 length: 18 amino acids. The CDR3, as DNA: TGTGCCAGCAGTTTCTACTCCCTAAGGACAGGGTGGGAGGGTGAGCAGTTCTTC. Translated: CASSFYSLRTGWEGEQFF.

As concerns this clonotype: A much larger clone differs from this one at a single base, so this may be a read error. The chain has TRBV7-9 and TRBJ1-1; D is unclear. Trimming took 0 bases from V and 1 from J, leaving 9 bases between them. The CDR3 length is 15 residues. In germline, CDR1 is SEHNR, CDR2 FQNEAQ (reference sequence). The CDR3 loop reads CASSLARAGNTEAFF. The CDR3 DNA reads TGTGCCAGCAGCTTAGCGCGGGCGGGGAACACTGAAGCTTTCTTT.

This clonotype has a handful of counts. In DNA, the CDR3 is TGCGCCAGCAGCCTGCCTGGGACTAACACAGATACGCAGTATTTT. It specifies CASSLPGTNTDTQYF. The chain links TRBV4-1 to TRBJ2-3; 7 bases align to TRBD2. This CDR3 has 15 residues. J was trimmed by 2 bases and V by 4 bases; bases with no gene match: 6. The germline CDR1 and CDR2 sequences are MGHRA and YSYEKL.

The V and J genes are TRBV10-3 and TRBJ2-2; 10 nucleotides agree with TRBD2. The CDR3 is 14 residues long. Germline-derived CDR1 and CDR2 are ENHRY and SYGVKD. J lost 1 base, V lost 10 bases, and 3 bases had no gene match. The CDR3 loop reads CASVAGGNTGELFF. CDR3 in DNA: TGTGCCAGCGTAGCGGGGGGGAACACCGGGGAGCTGTTTTTT.

The chain joins TRBV7-9 to TRBJ2-1; D gene unclear. There are 16 residues in the CDR3. V dropped 1 base and J dropped 0 bases, with 10 bases sitting between them. The germline V gene encodes CDR1 SEHNR and CDR2 FQNEAQ (reference sequence). This CDR3 reads CASSLEPKSSYNEQFF. Written as DNA, the CDR3 is TGTGCCAGCAGCTTAGAGCCGAAGAGCTCCTACAATGAGCAGTTCTTC.

V usage is TRBV28 and J usage is TRBJ1-6; 10 bases agree with TRBD1. Looked up from germline, CDR1 is MDHEN and CDR2 is SYDVKM. This CDR3 has 16 amino acids. Trimming removed 2 bases from V and 8 bases from J; junction bases left unmatched: 6. The CDR3 here is CASSLGDRGADSPLHF. Written as DNA, the CDR3 is TGTGCCAGCAGTTTAGGGGACAGGGGCGCTGATTCACCCCTCCACTTT.

This clonotype was counted ten times or more. CDR3 sequence (DNA): TGTGCCAGCAGCTTAGGGTCAGCAAATGAAGCTTTCTTT. It yields the protein CASSLGSANEAFF. The chain links TRBV7-9 to TRBJ1-1; D unresolved. The CDR3 covers 13 residues. V was cut by 1 base and J by 7 bases, with 10 bases left in between. Germline CDR1 SEHNR, CDR2 FQNEAQ (reference sequence).

This sequence joins TRBV6-1 and TRBJ2-1, with a tentative D call TRBD1 (5 bases). Trimming left V 6 bases short and J 2 bases short, with 14 bases between. The CDR3 extends over 15 amino acids. Germline CDR1 and CDR2: MNHNS and SASEGT. The CDR3 loop is CASSADRNAYNEQFF. CDR3 DNA: TGTGCCAGCAGCGCTGACAGAAATGCCTACAATGAGCAGTTCTTC.